The sequence of this T cell receptor beta chain was determined in a study of T-cell reconstitution after alpha-beta-depleted transplantation in children. Unique molecular identifiers were incorporated during preparation of the TCRbeta library. Via MiXCR, TCRdb re-called the PCR reads, giving one row per CDR3 protein. Here the sample spans approximately 93,000 distinct CDR3 sequences, roughly 8% being singletons. The table lists this clonotype with a few counts. The CDR3 has 13 residues. The ends were cut back, 3 bases at V and 3 bases at J, with 11 bases in the middle. Germline V lookup: CDR1 DFQATT, CDR2 SNEGSKA (reference sequence).

The TCR comes from a human donor who donated a stem cell graft to a child with congenital amegakaryocytic thrombocytopenia. Sequences were derived from PBMCs from the stem cell graft donor, sampled from the stem cell graft. The chain is built from TRBV20-1 and TRBJ2-5; no definite D call. DNA of the CDR3: TGCAGTGCTAGTTTACCGGATGAAGAGACCCAGTACTTC. Translated, it gives CSASLPDEETQYF.